This record covers a single TCR beta chain. Its target is not known. Germline CDR1 and CDR2: SGHNT and YENEEA. V was clipped by 3 bases and J by 3 bases, with 6 bases between them. CDR3 length: 12 residues. The data belong to a study of STAT5B mutations in CD4+ large granular lymphocyte leukemia. Produced via immunoSEQ multiplex PCR; TCRdb's table is partial and in-frame only. The sample records about 21,000 clones, 70% being singletons. General study findings and limits: Without putative leukemic clones, patient CD4-sorted repertoires remained more clonal than healthy CD4+ repertoires.

The V gene is TRBV11-3, the J gene TRBJ2-7, with D possibly TRBD2 on 5 matching bases. The TCR comes from a human donor in good health. The sequencing sample was made of CD4+ T cells from blood buffy coats. The CDR3, as DNA: TGTGCCAGCAGCTTTGGACTCTACGAGCAGTACTTC. This sequence encodes CASSFGLYEQYF.